Below, one T cell receptor beta chain is given with its context. What it binds is unknown. The data were taken from a study of shared clonotypes between healthy human individuals. Whole-study findings and limits: Depth was large, yet rarefaction showed that sorted-subset sequencing was incomplete.

Original handling: Because ImmunoSEQ provided only junction sequences with no quality scores, the filtering differed. Clones were read by immunoSEQ multiplex PCR, and TCRdb kept only the in-frame ones, dropping some. V and J calls and clone size are those listed in that table; D and trimming were worked out from the DNA. The data contain 800,000 to 1,200,000 clones, about 80% of them singletons. Partitioning of CD4+ cells yielded a CD45RA+ naive subset and a CD45RA-negative memory subset. The sequenced sample was memory CD4+ T cells from PBMCs. Subset noted: CD45RA-negative fraction. The clonotype was recovered from a man between 18 and 35 years old in good health. Some clones in this sample may be carry-over from other donors' samples.

As DNA, the CDR3 is TGTGCCAGCAGTGCCCGGCTCAATCAGCCCCAGCATTTT. It encodes CASSARLNQPQHF. The chain combines TRBV2 with TRBJ1-5; D not resolved. The germline V gene encodes CDR1 SNHLY and CDR2 FYNNEI. This CDR3 has 13 residues. Trimming removed 4 bases at V and 3 bases at J, with 7 bases between. Full variable domain (missing parts from reference TRBV2 and TRBJ1-5): EPEVTQTPSHQVTQMGQEVILRCVPISNHLYFYWYRQILGQKVEFLVSFYNNEISEKSEIFDDQFSVERPDGSNFTLKIRSTKLEDSAMYFCASSARLNQPQHFGDGTRLSIL.